These T cell receptor beta chains were read from a single sample in a study of PD-L1 blockade in urothelial cancer. Sequenced by immunoSEQ multiplex PCR; TCRdb stores in-frame clones only, minus some. This table has 38,000 or so clones, about four fifths appearing once. This sample comprised PBMCs, obtained around atezolizumab (anti-PD-L1) treatment. The receptors were gathered from a man aged 55 to 70 with urothelial cancer. Each CDR3 is given without its conserved first and last residue.

CDR3 length | V gene | CDR3 protein
12 | TRBV28 | ASEGTSSYNEQF
14 | TRBV5-6 | ASSLAIRQHTGELF
13 | TRBV7-9 | ASSLIQGGALQAF
14 | TRBV7-8 | ASSPSSGQGISEQY
12 | TRBV4-3 | ASSPGNVGNTIY
14 | TRBV5-1 | ASSLVRGRGSDTQY
13 | TRBV7-2 | ASRQGGVTIYEQY
13 | TRBV28 | ASSRPGRTNEKLF
13 | TRBV29-1 | SVEVSGLSTDTQY
17 | TRBV27 | ASSLKAPGQGFSNQPQH
10 | TRBV5-6 | ASSTRGNIQY
12 | TRBV5-1 | ASSSDGGNQPQH
12 | TRBV19 | ASNGQGRPYEQY
10 | TRBV5-6 | ASSLDRNIQY
10 | TRBV30 | AFPRAWGEAF
12 | TRBV7-2 | ASSSTSGYNEQF
14 | TRBV19 | ASSIASGRRGETQY
14 | TRBV4-1 | ASSQEGGGQTDTQY
15 | TRBV5-1 | ASSLEASGRAGYEQY
12 | TRBV28 | ASSSDRVRQPQH
14 | TRBV19 | ASSIAPGGGWTEAF
13 | TRBV6-1 | ASSEQGRMNTEAF
11 | TRBV6-6 | ASRSTIQETQY
12 | TRBV10-1 | ASSGGIWSGELF
12 | TRBV30 | AWRLTGYADTQY
13 | TRBV6-5 | ASSTVTGAGETQY
11 | TRBV10-3 | AISVDGGTEAF
11 | TRBV2 | ASSGQGGYEQY